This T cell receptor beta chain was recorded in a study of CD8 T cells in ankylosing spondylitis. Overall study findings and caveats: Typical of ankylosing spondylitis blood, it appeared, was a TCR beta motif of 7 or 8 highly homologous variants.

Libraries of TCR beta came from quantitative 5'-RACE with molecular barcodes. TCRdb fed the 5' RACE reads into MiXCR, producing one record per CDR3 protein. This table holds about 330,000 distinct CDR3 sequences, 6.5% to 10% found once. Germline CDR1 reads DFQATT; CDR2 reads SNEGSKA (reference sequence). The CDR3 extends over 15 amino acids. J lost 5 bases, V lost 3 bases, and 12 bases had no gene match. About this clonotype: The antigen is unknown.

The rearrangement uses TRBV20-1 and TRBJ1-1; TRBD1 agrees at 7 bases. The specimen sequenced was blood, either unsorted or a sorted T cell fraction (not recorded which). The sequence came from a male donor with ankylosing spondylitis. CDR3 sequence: CSASRRQGGGTEAFF. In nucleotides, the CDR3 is TGCAGTGCTAGTAGGAGACAGGGAGGAGGGACTGAAGCTTTCTTT.